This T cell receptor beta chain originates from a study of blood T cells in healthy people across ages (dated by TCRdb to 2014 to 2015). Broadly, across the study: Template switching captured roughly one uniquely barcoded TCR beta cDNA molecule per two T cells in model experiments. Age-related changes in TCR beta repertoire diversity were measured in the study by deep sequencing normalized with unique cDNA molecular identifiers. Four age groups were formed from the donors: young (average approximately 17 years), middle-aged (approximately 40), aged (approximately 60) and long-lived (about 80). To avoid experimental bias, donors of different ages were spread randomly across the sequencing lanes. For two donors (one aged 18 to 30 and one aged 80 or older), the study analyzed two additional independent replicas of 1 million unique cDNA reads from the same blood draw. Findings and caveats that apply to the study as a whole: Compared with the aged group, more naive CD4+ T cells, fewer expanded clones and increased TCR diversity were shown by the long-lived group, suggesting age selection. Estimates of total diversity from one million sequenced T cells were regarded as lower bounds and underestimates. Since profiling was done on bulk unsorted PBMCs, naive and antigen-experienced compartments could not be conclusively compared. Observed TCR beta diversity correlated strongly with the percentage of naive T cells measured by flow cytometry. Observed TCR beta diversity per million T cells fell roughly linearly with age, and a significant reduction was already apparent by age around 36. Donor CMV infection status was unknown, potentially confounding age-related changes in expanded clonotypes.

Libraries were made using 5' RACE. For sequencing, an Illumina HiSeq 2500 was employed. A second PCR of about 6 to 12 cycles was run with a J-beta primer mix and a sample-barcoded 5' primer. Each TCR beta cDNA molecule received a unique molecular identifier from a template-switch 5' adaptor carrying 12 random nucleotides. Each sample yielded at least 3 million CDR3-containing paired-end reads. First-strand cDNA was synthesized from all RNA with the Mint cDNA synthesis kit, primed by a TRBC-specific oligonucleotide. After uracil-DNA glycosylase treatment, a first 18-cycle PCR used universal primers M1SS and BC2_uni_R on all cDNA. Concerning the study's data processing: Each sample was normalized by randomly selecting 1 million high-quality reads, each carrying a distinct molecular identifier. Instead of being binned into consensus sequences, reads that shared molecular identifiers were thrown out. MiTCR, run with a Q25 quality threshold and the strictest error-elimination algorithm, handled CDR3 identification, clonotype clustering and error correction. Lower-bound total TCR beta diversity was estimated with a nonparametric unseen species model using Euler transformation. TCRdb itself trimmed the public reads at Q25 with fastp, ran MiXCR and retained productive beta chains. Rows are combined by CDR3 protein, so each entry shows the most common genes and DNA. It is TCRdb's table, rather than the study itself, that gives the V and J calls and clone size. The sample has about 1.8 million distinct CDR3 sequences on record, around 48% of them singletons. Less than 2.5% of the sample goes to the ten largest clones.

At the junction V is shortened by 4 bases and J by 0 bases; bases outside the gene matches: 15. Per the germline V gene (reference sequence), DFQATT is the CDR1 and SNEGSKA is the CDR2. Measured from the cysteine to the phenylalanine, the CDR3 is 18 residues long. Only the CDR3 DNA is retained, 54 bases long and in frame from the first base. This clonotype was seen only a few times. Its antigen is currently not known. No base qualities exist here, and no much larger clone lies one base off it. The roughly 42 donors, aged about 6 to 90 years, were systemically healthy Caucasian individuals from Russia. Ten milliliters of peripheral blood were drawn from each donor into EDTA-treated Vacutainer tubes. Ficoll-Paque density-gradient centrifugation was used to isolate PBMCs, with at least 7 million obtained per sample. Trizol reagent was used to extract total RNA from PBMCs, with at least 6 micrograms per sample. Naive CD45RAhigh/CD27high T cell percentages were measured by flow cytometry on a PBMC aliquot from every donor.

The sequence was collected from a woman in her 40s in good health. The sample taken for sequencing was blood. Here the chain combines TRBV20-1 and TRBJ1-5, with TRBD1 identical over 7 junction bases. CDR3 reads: CSATNRDRTMDSNQPQHF. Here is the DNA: TGCAGTGCTACCAACCGGGACAGAACTATGGATAGCAATCAGCCCCAGCATTTT.